This TCR beta chain was recorded in a study of T-cell memory formation after mild COVID-19. General study results and limits: Memory from before infection featured some responding clones, which suggests cross-reactive memory joined.

MiXCR was run by TCRdb on the 5' RACE reads, yielding one entry per CDR3 protein. The sample shows 190,000 or so distinct CDR3 sequences, more than 25% of them seen only once. This clonotype was seen only a few times. Antigen: not known. Germline V gene data show CDR1 as KGHSH and CDR2 as LQKENI. The CDR3 length is 13 residues. The V and J ends lost 3 bases and 7 bases, in that order; junction bases with no gene match: 2. The material sequenced was PBMCs or a T cell subset sorted from them (not recorded which). This clonotype was sampled from an adult woman who had mild COVID-19 (a few samples of this study predate the infection). Cell type and time point are not known. J is TRBJ2-1 and V is TRBV18, with TRBD1 matching over 8 bases. The CDR3 bases are TGTGCCAGCTCACCGGACAGGGCAAATGAGCAGTTCTTC. It is translated as CASSPDRANEQFF. The whole variable domain, remainder taken from reference TRBV18 and TRBJ2-1, is NAGVMQNPRHLVRRRGQEARLRCSPMKGHSHVYWYRQLPEEGLKFMVYLQKENIIDESGMPKERFSAEFPKEGPSILRIQQVVRGDSAAYFCASSPDRANEQFFGPGTRLTVL.